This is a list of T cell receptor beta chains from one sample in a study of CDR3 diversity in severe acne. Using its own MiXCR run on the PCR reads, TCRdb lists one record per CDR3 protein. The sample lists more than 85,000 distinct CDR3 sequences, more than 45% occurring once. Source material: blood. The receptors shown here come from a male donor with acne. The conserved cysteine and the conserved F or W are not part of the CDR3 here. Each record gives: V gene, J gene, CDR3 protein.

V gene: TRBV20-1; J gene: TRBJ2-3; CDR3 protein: SASLAATDTQY
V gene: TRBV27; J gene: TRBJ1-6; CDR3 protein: ASSLRGDSPLH
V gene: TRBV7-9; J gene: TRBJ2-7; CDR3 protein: ASSLGRTGVSYEQY
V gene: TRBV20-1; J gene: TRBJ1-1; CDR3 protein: SARGPADTEAF
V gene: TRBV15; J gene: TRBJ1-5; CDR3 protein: ATSSDPGRYSQPQH
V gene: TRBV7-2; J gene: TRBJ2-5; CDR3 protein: ASSPGRLETQY
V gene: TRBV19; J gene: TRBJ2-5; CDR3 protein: ASSATSGSGETQY
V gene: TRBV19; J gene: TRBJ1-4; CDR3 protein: ASSETGDRNEKLF
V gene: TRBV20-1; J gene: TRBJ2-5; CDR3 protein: SASQGIRETQY
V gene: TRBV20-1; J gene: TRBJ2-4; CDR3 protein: SAREKGQLIAKNIQY
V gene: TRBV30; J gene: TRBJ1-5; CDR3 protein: AWSAGGNQPQH
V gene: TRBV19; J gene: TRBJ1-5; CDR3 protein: ASSISLNQPQH
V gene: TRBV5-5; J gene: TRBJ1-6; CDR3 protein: ASRPGQGIPPLH
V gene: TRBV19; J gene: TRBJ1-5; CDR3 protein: ASSKDGSSQPQH
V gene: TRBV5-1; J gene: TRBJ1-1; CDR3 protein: ASSPGGANTEAF
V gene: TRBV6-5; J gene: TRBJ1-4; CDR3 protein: ASSYVSSPLF
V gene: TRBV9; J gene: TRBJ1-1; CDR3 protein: ASSVDGSSNTEAF
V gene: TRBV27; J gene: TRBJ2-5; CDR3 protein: ASSVGTSFATETQY
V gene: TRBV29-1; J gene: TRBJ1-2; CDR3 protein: SVVGGTHYGYT
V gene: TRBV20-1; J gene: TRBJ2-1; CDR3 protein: SAGQGHYDEQF
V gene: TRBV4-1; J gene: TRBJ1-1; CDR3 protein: ASSRVLNTEAF
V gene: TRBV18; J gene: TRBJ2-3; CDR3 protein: ASSPPPGLAPNTDTQY
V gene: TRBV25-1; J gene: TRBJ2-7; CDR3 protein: ASSGRRFPYEQY
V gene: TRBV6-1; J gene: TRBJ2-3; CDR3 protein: ASSEKREPDTQY
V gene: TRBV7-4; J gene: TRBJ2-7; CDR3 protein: ASSWTGGYEQY
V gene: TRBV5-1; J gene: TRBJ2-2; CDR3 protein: ASRLQGQGSGELF
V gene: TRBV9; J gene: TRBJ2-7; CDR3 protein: ASSGRETTYEQY
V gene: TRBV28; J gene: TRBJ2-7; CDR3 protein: ASSPQTGPYEQY
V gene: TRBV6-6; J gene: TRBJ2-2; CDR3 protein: ASSYSGRRGLFGELF
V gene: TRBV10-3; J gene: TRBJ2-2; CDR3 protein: ASSYTQGSLYTGELF
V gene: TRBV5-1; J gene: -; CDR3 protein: ASSGQGLDEQF
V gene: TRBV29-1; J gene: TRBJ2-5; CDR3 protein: SVPLRASGIETQY
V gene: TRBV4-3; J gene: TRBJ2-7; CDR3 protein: ASSPLAGGEQY
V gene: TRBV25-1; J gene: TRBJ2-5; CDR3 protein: ASSALGSDRLTAGHQETQY
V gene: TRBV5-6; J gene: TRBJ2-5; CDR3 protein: ASTTEGQRPNTGETQY
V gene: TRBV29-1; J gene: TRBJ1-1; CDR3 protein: SVTDRVISEAF
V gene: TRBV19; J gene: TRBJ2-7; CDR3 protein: ASSPNLGSYEQY
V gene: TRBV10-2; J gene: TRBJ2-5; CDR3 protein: ASSDPFQREGQETQY
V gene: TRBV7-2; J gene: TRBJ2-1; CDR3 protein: ASSSGTGVNEQF
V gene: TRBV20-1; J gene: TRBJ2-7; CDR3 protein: SARGRKAYEQY
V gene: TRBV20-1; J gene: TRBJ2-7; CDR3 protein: SAIWGGEQY
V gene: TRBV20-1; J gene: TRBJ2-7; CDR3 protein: SAKYEQYFGPGLREQY
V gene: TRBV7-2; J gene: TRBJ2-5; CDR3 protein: ASSFDRGWETQY